These 16 T cell receptor beta chains share one sample of origin, sequenced in a study of cytomegalovirus exposure and HLA in healthy donors. The PCR was carried out with 60 Vbeta primers and 13 Jbeta primers. Sequenced by immunoSEQ multiplex PCR; TCRdb stores in-frame clones only, minus some. The data hold 120,000 or so clones, with roughly 82% observed a single time. Material: PBMCs. The receptors come from a male donor in good health and CMV-seropositive.

This chain connects TRBV14 to TRBJ2-1, with a tentative D call TRBD2 (5 bases). Germline V gene lookup returns CDR1 SGHDN and CDR2 FVKESK. The CDR3 is 15 amino acids. The V and J ends lost 1 base and 3 bases respectively, with 10 bases between them. CDR3 amino acids: CASSQGTGNYNEQFF. For the CDR3, the DNA is TGTGCCAGCAGCCAAGGGACGGGGAACTACAATGAGCAGTTCTTC.

The rearrangement joins TRBV19 to TRBJ1-5; 8 nucleotides match TRBD1. The CDR3 has 12 amino acids. Germline V gives CDR1 LNHDA, CDR2 SQIVND (reference sequence). With V trimmed by 9 bases and J by 5 bases, 3 bases remained unmatched. CDR3 amino acids: CASSGGDQPQHF. CDR3 bases: TGTGCCAGCTCAGGGGGCGATCAGCCCCAGCATTTT. Combining the CDR3 with reference TRBV19 and TRBJ1-5 gives the whole variable domain DGGITQSPKYLFRKEGQNVTLSCEQNLNHDAMYWYRQDPGQGLRLIYYSQIVNDFQKGDIAEGYSVSREKKESFPLTVTSAQKNPTAFYLCASSGGDQPQHFGDGTRLSIL.

This clone occurred a few times. The J gene is TRBJ2-7, the V gene TRBV28; no reliable D call. CDR1 and CDR2 (germline): MDHEN, SYDVKM. Trimming pared 8 bases from V and 3 bases from J, leaving 17 bases between. This CDR3 spans 14 amino acids. CDR3 region: CASRLLPESYEQYF. The DNA of the CDR3 is TGTGCCAGCCGTCTCCTCCCCGAGAGCTACGAGCAGTACTTC.

The V call is TRBV5-1, the J call TRBJ1-1; D not resolved. V lost 5 bases, J lost 1 base, and 6 bases lay in between. Germline V gene sequence: CDR1 SGHRS, CDR2 YFSETQ. The CDR3 has 12 amino acids. CDR3 in amino acids: CASSRSNTEAFF. The CDR3 bases are TGCGCCAGCAGTCGGTCGAACACTGAAGCTTTCTTT.

This chain joins TRBV7-2 and TRBJ2-1, with 7 bases identical to TRBD2. V trimming: 5 bases; J trimming: 0 bases; junction bases outside the gene matches: 7. Germline V gives CDR1 SGHTA, CDR2 FQGNSA. The CDR3 runs to 16 residues. The CDR3 DNA sequence: TGTGCCAGCAGCCTCCTGGGCGGGAGCTCCTACAATGAGCAGTTCTTC. This codes for CASSLLGGSSYNEQFF.

This chain connects TRBV28 to TRBJ2-5; maybe TRBD1 (5 bases). The CDR3 length is 13 residues. The germline V gene has CDR1 MDHEN and CDR2 SYDVKM. Trimming stripped 2 bases from V and 5 bases from J, with 9 bases between. In nucleotides, the CDR3 is TGTGCCAGCAGTTTACAGGGTTGGGAGACCCAGTACTTC. This codes for CASSLQGWETQYF. Combining the CDR3 with reference TRBV28 and TRBJ2-5 gives the whole variable domain DVKVTQSSRYLVKRTGEKVFLECVQDMDHENMFWYRQDPGLGLRLIYFSYDVKMKEKGDIPEGYSVSREKKERFSLILESASTNQTSMYLCASSLQGWETQYFGPGTRLLVL.

The chain has TRBV28 and TRBJ1-1; TRBD1 is a possible D gene (5 bases). CDR1 is MDHEN and CDR2 is SYDVKM in the germline V gene. V was pared by 4 bases and J by 3 bases, with 18 bases between. This CDR3 is built from 16 residues. The CDR3 loop is CASSYLPGRGDTEAFF. The CDR3 DNA is TGTGCCAGCAGTTACCTACCGGGCCGGGGGGACACTGAAGCTTTCTTT.

A few counts support this clone. CDR3 protein: CASSFHQTGYNEQFF. In DNA, the CDR3 is TGCGCCAGCAGCTTTCATCAAACAGGGTACAATGAGCAGTTCTTC. V gene TRBV4-3 combines with J gene TRBJ2-1; possible D gene TRBD1, 6 bases. In germline, CDR1 is LGHNA, CDR2 YSLEER. V gave up 5 bases and J gave up 4 bases, with 15 bases separating them. This CDR3 has 15 residues.

The chain links TRBV19 to TRBJ1-2, with D possibly matching TRBD1 (5 bases). CDR1 LNHDA and CDR2 SQIVND come from the germline V gene (reference sequence). The CDR3 runs 13 residues. The V gene lost 3 bases and the J gene lost 6 bases, with 11 bases spanning the gap. The CDR3 region has the DNA TGTGCCAGTAGTATTGGCAGGGCAAATGGCTACACCTTC. Translated, it gives CASSIGRANGYTF. The full variable domain, rest sourced from reference TRBV19 and TRBJ1-2, is DGGITQSPKYLFRKEGQNVTLSCEQNLNHDAMYWYRQDPGQGLRLIYYSQIVNDFQKGDIAEGYSVSREKKESFPLTVTSAQKNPTAFYLCASSIGRANGYTFGSGTRLTVV.

V usage is TRBV11-2 and J usage is TRBJ2-1, with D perhaps matching TRBD2 (5 bases). Trimming pared 4 bases from V and 4 bases from J, leaving 14 bases between. Germline V gene sequence: CDR1 SGHAT, CDR2 FQNNGV. CDR3 length equals 15 residues. The CDR3 DNA reads as TGTGCCAGCAGCTCGACCGGGAACCCATACAATGAGCAGTTCTTC. It translates to CASSSTGNPYNEQFF.

This clone was found a few times. This chain links TRBV30 with TRBJ2-5, with 14 nucleotides matching TRBD2. After removal of 7 bases from V and 3 bases from J, the junction contained 4 bases not matched to a gene. The V gene's germline CDR1 is GTSNPN and CDR2 SVGIG (reference sequence). The CDR3 is 14 residues long. This chain's CDR3 is CAFRLAGGKETQYF. CDR3 coding DNA: TGTGCCTTCCGACTAGCGGGAGGGAAAGAGACCCAGTACTTC.

CDR3: CASSRTGGVQETQYF. DNA for the CDR3: TGTGCCAGCAGCCGGACAGGGGGGGTACAAGAGACCCAGTACTTC. The chain uses TRBV5-4 and TRBJ2-5; 10 bases map to TRBD1. The V gene end was trimmed by 4 bases and the J gene end by 2 bases; junction bases not matched to a gene: 5. This CDR3 is 15 amino acids long. CDR1 SGHNT and CDR2 YYREEE come from the germline V gene (reference sequence).

This sequence joins TRBV5-6 and TRBJ2-7; 11 nucleotides line up with TRBD2. V dropped 2 bases and J dropped 2; count of bases not matched to a gene: 6. The CDR3 sequence is 16 residues long. CDR1 and CDR2 from the germline V gene are SGHDT and YYEEEE. CDR3 amino acids: CASSFGGTSGAYEQYF. The CDR3 DNA reads as TGTGCCAGCAGCTTTGGCGGGACTAGCGGAGCCTACGAGCAGTACTTC.

The rearrangement links TRBV6-5 to TRBJ1-1, with no clear D. V was pared by 3 bases and J by 4 bases, with 12 bases between. The CDR3 runs to 14 residues. Germline values: CDR1 MNHEY, CDR2 SVGAGI. CDR3: CASSYEAGGTEAFF. Here the CDR3 DNA reads TGTGCCAGCAGTTATGAGGCGGGAGGCACTGAAGCTTTCTTT.

As for this clone: This same CDR3 is encoded by further DNA sequences in the sample. The rearrangement links TRBV18 to TRBJ2-7, with D possibly being TRBD2 (6 bases). The CDR3 sequence is 13 residues long. From germline, CDR1 is KGHSH and CDR2 LQKENI. The V gene lost 3 bases and the J gene lost 4 bases, with 10 bases spanning the gap. The CDR3 region is CASSPPGGYEQYF. CDR3 bases: TGTGCCAGCTCACCCCCCGGGGGATACGAGCAGTACTTC.

Here the CDR3 DNA reads TGTGCCAGCAGCTTACTTAGAGACAATGAGCAGTTCTTC. This encodes CASSLLRDNEQFF. This chain joins TRBV7-9 and TRBJ2-1; no clear D. The CDR3 has 13 residues. The germline V gene has CDR1 SEHNR and CDR2 FQNEAQ (reference sequence). Trimming took 2 bases from V and 5 from J, leaving 7 bases between them.